The T cell receptor (beta chain) described here comes from a study of blood T cell repertoires in COVID-19. Turning to the study itself: Sites in the United States, Italy and Spain provided acute and convalescent COVID-19 samples. T cells, B-cell-depleted T cells, or PBMCs provided the cDNA or gDNA that served as material.

This clone turned up a few times. Per the authors' pipeline: The assay estimated nucleated cells by amplifying reference gene primers. The protocol was immunoSEQ multiplex PCR, while the TCRdb copy is restricted to in-frame clones and leaves out a portion. That table supplies the V and J calls and clone size; D and trimming were determined from the DNA. The sample has 90,000 to 110,000 clones; around 82% are singletons. Material for sequencing was peripheral blood. This TCR came from a human donor in a cohort sampled during active or convalescent COVID-19.

The CDR3 DNA reads TGCGCCAGCAGCCAAGTTCGTGATGTCGTCGGAGTTCATCAGCCCCAGCATTTT. Its protein product is CASSQVRDVVGVHQPQHF. The chain links TRBV4-1 to TRBJ1-5; no clear D. Germline V lookup: CDR1 MGHRA, CDR2 YSYEKL. V shed 1 base and J shed 5 bases, with 21 bases lying between them. The CDR3 contains 18 residues.